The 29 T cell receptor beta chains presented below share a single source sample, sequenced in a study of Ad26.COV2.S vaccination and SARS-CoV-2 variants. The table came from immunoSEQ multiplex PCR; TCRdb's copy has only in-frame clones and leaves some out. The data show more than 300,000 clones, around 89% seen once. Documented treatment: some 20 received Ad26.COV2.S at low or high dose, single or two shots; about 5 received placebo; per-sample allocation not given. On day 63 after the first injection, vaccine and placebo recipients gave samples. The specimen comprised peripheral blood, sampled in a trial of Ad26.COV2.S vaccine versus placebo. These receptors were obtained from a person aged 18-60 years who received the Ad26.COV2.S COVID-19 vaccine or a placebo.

The chain's CDR3 is CASSAQGGMNEQYF. The CDR3, as DNA: TGTGCCAGCAGTGCACAGGGGGGGATGAACGAGCAGTACTTC. This chain uses TRBV2 with TRBJ2-7; D may be TRBD1 (8 bases). Trimming pared 4 bases from V and 5 bases from J, leaving 15 bases between. The CDR3 sequence is 14 residues long. Germline CDR1 reads SNHLY; CDR2 reads FYNNEI.

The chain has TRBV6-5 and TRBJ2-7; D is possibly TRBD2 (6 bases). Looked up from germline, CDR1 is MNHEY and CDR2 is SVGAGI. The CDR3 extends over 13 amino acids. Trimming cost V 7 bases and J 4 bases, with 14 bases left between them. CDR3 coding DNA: TGTGCCAGCACCGACTCAGGGAGGTACGAGCAGTACTTC. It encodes CASTDSGRYEQYF.

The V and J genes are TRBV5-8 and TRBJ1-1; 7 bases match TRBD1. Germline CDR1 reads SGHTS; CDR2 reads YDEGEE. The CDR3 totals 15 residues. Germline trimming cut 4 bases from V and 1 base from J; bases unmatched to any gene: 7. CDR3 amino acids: CASSPWDRSNTEAFF. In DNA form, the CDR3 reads TGTGCCAGCAGCCCATGGGACAGATCGAACACTGAAGCTTTCTTT.

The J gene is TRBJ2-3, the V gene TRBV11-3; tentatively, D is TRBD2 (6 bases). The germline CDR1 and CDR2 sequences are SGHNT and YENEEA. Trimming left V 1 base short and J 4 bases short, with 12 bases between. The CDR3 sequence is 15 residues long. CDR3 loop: CASSLAGERADTQYF. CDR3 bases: TGTGCCAGCAGCTTAGCGGGAGAGAGGGCAGATACGCAGTATTTT.

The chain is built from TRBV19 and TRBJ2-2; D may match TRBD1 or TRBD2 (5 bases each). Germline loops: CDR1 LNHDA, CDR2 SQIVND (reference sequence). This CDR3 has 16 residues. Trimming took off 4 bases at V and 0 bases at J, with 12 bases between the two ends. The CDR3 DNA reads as TGTGCCAGTAGTACAAGGGTGGGGGCGAACACCGGGGAGCTGTTTTTT. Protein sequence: CASSTRVGANTGELFF. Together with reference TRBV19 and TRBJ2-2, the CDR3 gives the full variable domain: DGGITQSPKYLFRKEGQNVTLSCEQNLNHDAMYWYRQDPGQGLRLIYYSQIVNDFQKGDIAEGYSVSREKKESFPLTVTSAQKNPTAFYLCASSTRVGANTGELFFGEGSRLTVL.

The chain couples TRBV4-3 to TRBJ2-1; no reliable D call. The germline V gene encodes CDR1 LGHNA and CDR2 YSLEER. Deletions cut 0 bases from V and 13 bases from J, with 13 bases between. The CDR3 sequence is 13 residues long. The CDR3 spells CASSQDVRTDQFF. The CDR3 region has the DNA TGCGCCAGCAGCCAAGATGTACGAACAGATCAGTTCTTC.

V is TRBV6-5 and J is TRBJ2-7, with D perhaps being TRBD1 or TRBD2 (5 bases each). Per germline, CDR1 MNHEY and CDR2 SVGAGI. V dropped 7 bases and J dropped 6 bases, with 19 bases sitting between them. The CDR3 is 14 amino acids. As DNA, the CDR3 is TGTGCCAGCAAAAGGGTAGGGGAGATCGGCGAGCAGTACTTC. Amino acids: CASKRVGEIGEQYF.

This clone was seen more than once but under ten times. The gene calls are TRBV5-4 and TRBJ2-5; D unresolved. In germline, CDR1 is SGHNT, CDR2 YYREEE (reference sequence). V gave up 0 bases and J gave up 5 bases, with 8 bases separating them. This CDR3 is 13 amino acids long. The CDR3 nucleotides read TGTGCCAGCAGCTTGGAGGTCCGGGAGACCCAGTACTTC. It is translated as CASSLEVRETQYF.

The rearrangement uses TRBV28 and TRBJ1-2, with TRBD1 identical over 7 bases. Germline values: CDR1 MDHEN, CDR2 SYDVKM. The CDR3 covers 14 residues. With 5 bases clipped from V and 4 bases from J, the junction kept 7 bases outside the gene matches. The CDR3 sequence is CASSGGGGAYGYTF. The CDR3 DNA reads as TGTGCCAGCAGTGGGGGAGGGGGCGCCTATGGCTACACCTTC.

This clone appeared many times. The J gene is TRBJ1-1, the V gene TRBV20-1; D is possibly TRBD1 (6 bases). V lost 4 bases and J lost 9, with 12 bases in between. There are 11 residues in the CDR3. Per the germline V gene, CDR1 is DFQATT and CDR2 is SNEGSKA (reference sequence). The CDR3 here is CSAISGVKAFF. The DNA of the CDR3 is TGCAGTGCTATCTCAGGGGTTAAAGCTTTCTTT.

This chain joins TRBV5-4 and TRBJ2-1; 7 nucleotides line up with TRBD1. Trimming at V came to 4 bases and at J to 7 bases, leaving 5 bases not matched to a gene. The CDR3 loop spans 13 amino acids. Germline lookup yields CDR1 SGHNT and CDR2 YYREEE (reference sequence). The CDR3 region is CASSPPQGNEQFF. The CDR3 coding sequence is TGTGCCAGCAGCCCACCACAGGGGAATGAGCAGTTCTTC.

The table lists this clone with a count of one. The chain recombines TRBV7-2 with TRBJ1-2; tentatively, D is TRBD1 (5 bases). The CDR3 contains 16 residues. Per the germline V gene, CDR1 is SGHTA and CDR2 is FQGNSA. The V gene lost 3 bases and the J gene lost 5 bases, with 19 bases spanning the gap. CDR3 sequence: CASSLNPAGKTYGYTF. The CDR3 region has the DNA TGTGCCAGCAGCTTGAATCCAGCAGGGAAGACTTATGGCTACACCTTC.

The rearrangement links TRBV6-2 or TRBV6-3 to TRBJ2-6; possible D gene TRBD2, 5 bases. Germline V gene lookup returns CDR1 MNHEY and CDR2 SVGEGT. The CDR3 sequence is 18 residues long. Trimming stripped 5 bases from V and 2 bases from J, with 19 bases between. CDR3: CASSQPQSGGPGANVLTF. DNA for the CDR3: TGTGCCAGCAGTCAACCTCAGTCCGGAGGACCTGGGGCCAACGTCCTGACTTTC.

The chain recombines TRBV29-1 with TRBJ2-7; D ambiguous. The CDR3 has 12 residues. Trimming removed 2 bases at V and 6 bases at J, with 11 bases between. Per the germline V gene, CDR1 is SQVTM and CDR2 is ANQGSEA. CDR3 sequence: CSVENGFREQYF. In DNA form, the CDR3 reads TGCAGCGTTGAAAACGGGTTCCGCGAGCAGTACTTC.

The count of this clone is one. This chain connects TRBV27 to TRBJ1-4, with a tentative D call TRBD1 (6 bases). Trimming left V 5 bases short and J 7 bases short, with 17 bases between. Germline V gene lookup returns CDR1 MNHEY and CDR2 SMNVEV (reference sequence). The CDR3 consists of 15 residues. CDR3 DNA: TGTGCCAGCAGTACCCAACAGGGAAGTGTTGAAAAACTGTTTTTT. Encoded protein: CASSTQQGSVEKLFF.

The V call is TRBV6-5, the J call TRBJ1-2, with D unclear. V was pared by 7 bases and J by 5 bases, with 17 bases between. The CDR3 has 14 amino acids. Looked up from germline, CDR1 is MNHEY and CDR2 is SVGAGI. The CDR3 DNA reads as TGTGCCAGCACCCCGTCGGGCGGAGAGTATGGCTACACCTTC. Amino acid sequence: CASTPSGGEYGYTF.

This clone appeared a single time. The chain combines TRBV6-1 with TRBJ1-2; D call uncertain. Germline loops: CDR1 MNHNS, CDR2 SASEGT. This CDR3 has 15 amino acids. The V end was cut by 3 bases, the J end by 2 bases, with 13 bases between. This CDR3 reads CASSESGRLNYGYTF. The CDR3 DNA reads TGTGCCAGCAGTGAGAGCGGCAGGCTAAACTATGGCTACACCTTC.

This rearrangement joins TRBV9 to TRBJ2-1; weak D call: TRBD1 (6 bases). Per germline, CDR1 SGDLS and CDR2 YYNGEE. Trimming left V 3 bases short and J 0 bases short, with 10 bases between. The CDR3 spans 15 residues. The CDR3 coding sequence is TGTGCCAGCAGCGCAGGGGCGAGCTCCTACAATGAGCAGTTCTTC. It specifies CASSAGASSYNEQFF.

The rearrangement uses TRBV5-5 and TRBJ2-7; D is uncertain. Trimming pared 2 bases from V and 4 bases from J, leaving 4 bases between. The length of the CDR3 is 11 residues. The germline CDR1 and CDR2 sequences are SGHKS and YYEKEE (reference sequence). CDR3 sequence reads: CASSFSYEQYF. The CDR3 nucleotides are TGTGCCAGCAGCTTTTCGTACGAGCAGTACTTC. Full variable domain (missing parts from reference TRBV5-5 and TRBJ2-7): DAGVTQSPTHLIKTRGQQVTLRCSPISGHKSVSWYQQVLGQGPQFIFQYYEKEERGRGNFPDRFSARQFPNYSSELNVNALLLGDSALYLCASSFSYEQYFGPGTRLTVT.

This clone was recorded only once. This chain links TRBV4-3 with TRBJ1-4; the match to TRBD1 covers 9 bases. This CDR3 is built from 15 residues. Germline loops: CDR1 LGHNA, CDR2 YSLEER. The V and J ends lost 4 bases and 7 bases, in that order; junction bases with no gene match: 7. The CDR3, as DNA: TGCGCCAGCAGCCGTTGGACAGGGGACTCTGAAAAACTGTTTTTT. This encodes CASSRWTGDSEKLFF.

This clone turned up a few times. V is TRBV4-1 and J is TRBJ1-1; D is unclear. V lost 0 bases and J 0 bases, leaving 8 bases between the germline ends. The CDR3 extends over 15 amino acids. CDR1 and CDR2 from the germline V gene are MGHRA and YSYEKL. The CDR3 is CASSQEENMNTEAFF. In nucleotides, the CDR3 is TGCGCCAGCAGCCAAGAGGAGAATATGAACACTGAAGCTTTCTTT.

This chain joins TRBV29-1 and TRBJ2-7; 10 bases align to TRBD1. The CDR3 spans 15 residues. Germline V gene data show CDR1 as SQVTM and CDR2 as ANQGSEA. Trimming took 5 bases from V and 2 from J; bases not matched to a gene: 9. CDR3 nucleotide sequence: TGCAGCGTTTTAGGGGGACAGGGGTCCACCTACGAGCAGTACTTC. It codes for CSVLGGQGSTYEQYF.

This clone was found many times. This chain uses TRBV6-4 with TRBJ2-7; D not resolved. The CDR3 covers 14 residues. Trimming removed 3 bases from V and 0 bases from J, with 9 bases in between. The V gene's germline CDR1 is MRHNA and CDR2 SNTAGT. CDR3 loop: CASSESVSSYEQYF. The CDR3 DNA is TGTGCCAGCAGTGAATCCGTATCCTCCTACGAGCAGTACTTC.

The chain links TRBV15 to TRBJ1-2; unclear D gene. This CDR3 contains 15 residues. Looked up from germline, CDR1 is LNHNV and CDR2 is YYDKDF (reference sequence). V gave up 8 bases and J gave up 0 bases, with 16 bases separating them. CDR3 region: CATALSGRTNYGYTF. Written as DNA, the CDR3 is TGTGCCACCGCACTGAGCGGCAGAACTAACTATGGCTACACCTTC.

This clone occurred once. The DNA for the CDR3 is TGTGCCAGCTCCCCGGGACAGGGAGAGACCCAGTACTTC. It codes for CASSPGQGETQYF. The J gene is TRBJ2-5, the V gene TRBV18; 9 bases line up with TRBD1. With 6 bases clipped from V and 4 bases from J, the junction kept 3 bases outside the gene matches. From germline, CDR1 is KGHSH and CDR2 LQKENI. The CDR3 sequence is 13 residues long.

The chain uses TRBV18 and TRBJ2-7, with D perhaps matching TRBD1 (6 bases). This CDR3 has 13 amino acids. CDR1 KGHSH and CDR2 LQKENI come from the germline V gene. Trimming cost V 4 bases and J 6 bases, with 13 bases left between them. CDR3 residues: CASSQGVGGEQYF. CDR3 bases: TGTGCCAGCTCACAGGGGGTTGGGGGCGAGCAGTACTTC.

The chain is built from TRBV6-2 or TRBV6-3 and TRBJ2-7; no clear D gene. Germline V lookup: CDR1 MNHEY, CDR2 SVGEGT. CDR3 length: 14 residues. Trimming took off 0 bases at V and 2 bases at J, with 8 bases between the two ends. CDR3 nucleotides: TGTGCCAGCAGTTACTCTCAGGCAACCTACGAGCAGTACTTC. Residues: CASSYSQATYEQYF.

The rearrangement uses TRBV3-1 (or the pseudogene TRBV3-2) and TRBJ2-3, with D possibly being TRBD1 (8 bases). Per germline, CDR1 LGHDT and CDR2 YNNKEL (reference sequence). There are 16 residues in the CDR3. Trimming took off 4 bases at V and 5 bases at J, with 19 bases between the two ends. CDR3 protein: CASSPLGTGGEDTQYF. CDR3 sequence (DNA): TGTGCCAGCAGCCCGCTCGGAACAGGGGGGGAAGATACGCAGTATTTT.

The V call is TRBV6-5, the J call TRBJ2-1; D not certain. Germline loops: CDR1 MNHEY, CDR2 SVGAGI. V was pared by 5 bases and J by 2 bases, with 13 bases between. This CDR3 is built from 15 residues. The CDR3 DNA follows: TGTGCCAGCAGTACCACGTCTGGGGCCTACAATGAGCAGTTCTTC. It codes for CASSTTSGAYNEQFF.